The next 10 T cell receptor beta chains were all read from a single sample in a study of a mutant IDH1 vaccine in newly diagnosed glioma (dated by TCRdb to the early 2020s). These receptors' targets are unknown. Library preparation was by the immunoSEQ multiplex PCR assay. Sourced from immuneACCESS, this table was stored by TCRdb with only in-frame sequences that have V and J called. A share of the clones is absent; for the studies checked, an unresolved V gene accounts for under half, and the remainder has no known explanation. A total of about 69,000 clones appear in this sample, around 87% of them only once. The ten largest clones capture approximately 2% of the sample. Taken with the paper, the label for time point translates to: week 35, safety follow-up. A 20-mer mutant IDH1 peptide at 300 micrograms in Montanide made up each vaccine dose, which was injected subcutaneously together with topical imiquimod.

Material: PBMCs, obtained from a glioma patient whose treatment included an IDH1 peptide vaccine. The receptors derive from a man aged 25-45 years with glioma.

The J gene is TRBJ1-2, the V gene TRBV7-2; D might be TRBD1 (5 bases). Germline-derived CDR1 and CDR2 are SGHTA and FQGNSA. The CDR3 spans 13 residues. Trimming took off 5 bases at V and 8 bases at J, with 15 bases between the two ends. CDR3 region: CASSPGAGSGYTF. CDR3 nucleotide sequence: TGTGCCAGCAGCCCTGGGGCGGGGAGCGGCTACACCTTC. Combining the CDR3 with reference TRBV7-2 and TRBJ1-2 gives the whole variable domain GAGVSQSPSNKVTEKGKDVELRCDPISGHTALYWYRQSLGQGLEFLIYFQGNSAPDKSGLPSDRFSAERTGGSVSTLTIQRTQQEDSAVYLCASSPGAGSGYTFGSGTRLTVV.

The J gene is TRBJ2-3, the V gene TRBV4-2; 10 bases fit TRBD2. CDR1 and CDR2 (germline): LGHNA, YNFKEQ. V lost 2 bases to trimming and J lost 6 bases; unmatched junction nucleotides: 8. The CDR3 contains 16 residues. CDR3 amino acids: CASSQRLAGEVDTQYF. The CDR3 DNA is TGTGCCAGCAGCCAAAGACTAGCGGGCGAGGTGGATACGCAGTATTTT.

V and J are TRBV11-2 and TRBJ2-1; TRBD2 matches 7 bases. J was trimmed by 3 bases and V by 5 bases; bases with no gene match: 10. The CDR3 length is 16 residues. CDR1 is SGHAT, CDR2 FQNNGV, per germline. The CDR3 protein is CASSLWRGNNYNEQFF. In nucleotides, the CDR3 is TGTGCCAGCAGCCTCTGGCGGGGGAATAACTACAATGAGCAGTTCTTC. Full variable domain (rest looked up from reference TRBV11-2 and TRBJ2-1): EAGVAQSPRYKIIEKRQSVAFWCNPISGHATLYWYQQILGQGPKLLIQFQNNGVVDDSQLPKDRFSAERLKGVDSTLKIQPAKLEDSAVYLCASSLWRGNNYNEQFFGPGTRLTVL.

This chain connects TRBV7-2 to TRBJ2-1; 7 nucleotides agree with TRBD2. The CDR3 spans 16 residues. The germline V gene encodes CDR1 SGHTA and CDR2 FQGNSA. V was clipped by 4 bases and J by 2 bases; unmatched bases: 8. For the CDR3, the DNA is TGTGCCAGCAGCTCATATAGGGAGGGAACCTACAATGAGCAGTTCTTC. Translating gives CASSSYREGTYNEQFF.

V usage is TRBV20-1 and J usage is TRBJ1-1; D not certain. From germline, CDR1 is DFQATT and CDR2 SNEGSKA (reference sequence). This CDR3 is 11 amino acids long. Here the CDR3 DNA reads TGCAGAGTTACAGAGGACACTGAAGCTTTCTTT. Protein: CRVTEDTEAFF.

In regard to this clone: Other DNA sequences in the same sample also yield this CDR3. V is TRBV9 and J is TRBJ1-1; D remains ambiguous. Germline V gene data show CDR1 as SGDLS and CDR2 as YYNGEE. This CDR3 region has 13 residues. Between the trimmed V and J ends, which lost 0 bases and 2 bases, there was a span of 5 bases. CDR3 nucleotide sequence: TGTGCCAGCAGCGTAGGGCCCAACACTGAAGCTTTCTTT. Residues: CASSVGPNTEAFF.

CDR3 residues: CASSLGGEAFF. For the CDR3, the DNA is TGTGCCAGCAGCTTAGGAGGGGAAGCTTTCTTT. The chain has TRBV7-2 and TRBJ1-1; D not certain. Germline V gives CDR1 SGHTA, CDR2 FQGNSA. The CDR3 contains 11 residues. V lost 1 base to trimming and J lost 8 bases, with 5 bases between them.

V usage is TRBV5-1 and J usage is TRBJ1-2, with no clear D. Germline V CDR1 and CDR2: SGHRS, YFSETQ. Trimming left V 5 bases short and J 2 bases short, with 22 bases between. The CDR3 contains 17 residues. CDR3 bases: TGCGCCAGCAGGAGGAGTACAGAAGGAGCACTAAACTATGGCTACACCTTC. This encodes CASRRSTEGALNYGYTF. The full variable domain, completed using reference TRBV5-1 and TRBJ1-2, is KAGVTQTPRYLIKTRGQQVTLSCSPISGHRSVSWYQQTPGQGLQFLFEYFSETQRNKGNFPGRFSGRQFSNSRSEMNVSTLELGDSALYLCASRRSTEGALNYGYTFGSGTRLTVV.

This clone showed up just a few times. The chain recombines TRBV27 with TRBJ1-1; 8 nucleotides line up with TRBD1. This CDR3 has 16 amino acids. Germline V CDR1 and CDR2: MNHEY, SMNVEV (reference sequence). V was pared by 5 bases and J by 0 bases, with 8 bases of the junction left unmatched. The CDR3 sequence: CASSLGPGGMNTEAFF. CDR3 nucleotides: TGTGCCAGCAGTCTCGGCCCAGGGGGCATGAACACTGAAGCTTTCTTT.

CDR3 in DNA: TGTGCCAGCAGCCCAGGGGGGGTAGCGCGGGAGACCCAGTACTTC. The encoded protein is CASSPGGVARETQYF. The gene calls are TRBV9 and TRBJ2-5; D assignment may be TRBD1 or TRBD2 (7 bases each). The V and J ends lost 4 bases and 5 bases respectively, with 18 bases between them. Germline V gene data show CDR1 as SGDLS and CDR2 as YYNGEE. The CDR3 sequence is 15 residues long.